These 3 T cell receptor beta chains came from one sample sequenced in a study of T cell responses to AZD1222 COVID-19 vaccine. Libraries were prepared by immunoSEQ multiplex PCR; TCRdb keeps only in-frame clonotypes and omits some of them. The sample consists of under 200,000 clones, roughly nine tenths of them appearing once. Sequencing was performed on peripheral blood, taken 28 days after the second dose of the MenACWY control vaccine. Receptors originate from an adult who received the MenACWY meningococcal vaccine as a control.

The chain recombines TRBV28 with TRBJ1-4, with D maybe TRBD1 (5 bases). The CDR3 is 17 amino acids. The ends were cut back, 3 bases at V and 4 bases at J, with 18 bases in the middle. Germline-derived CDR1 and CDR2 are MDHEN and SYDVKM. CDR3 nucleotides: TGTGCCAGCAGTTTGGTTCATTGGGGCAGGGATAATGAAAAACTGTTTTTT. Translation: CASSLVHWGRDNEKLFF.

The rearrangement joins TRBV4-3 to TRBJ1-5, with D hard to call. V shed 0 bases and J shed 7 bases, with 7 bases lying between them. Germline assignment: CDR1 LGHNA and CDR2 YSLEER. The CDR3 is 13 amino acids. For the CDR3, the DNA is TGCGCCAGCAGCCAAGACCGGGAACAGCCCCAGCATTTT. Translation: CASSQDREQPQHF.

The chain employs TRBV24-1 and TRBJ2-1; TRBD2 matches at 12 bases. The CDR3 length is 16 residues. The germline V gene has CDR1 KGHDR and CDR2 SFDVKD. V trimming: 4 bases; J trimming: 8 bases; junction bases outside the gene matches: 8. The CDR3 is CATSDQTSGSLHEQFF. As DNA, the CDR3 is TGTGCCACCAGTGACCAGACTAGCGGGAGTCTCCATGAGCAGTTCTTC.